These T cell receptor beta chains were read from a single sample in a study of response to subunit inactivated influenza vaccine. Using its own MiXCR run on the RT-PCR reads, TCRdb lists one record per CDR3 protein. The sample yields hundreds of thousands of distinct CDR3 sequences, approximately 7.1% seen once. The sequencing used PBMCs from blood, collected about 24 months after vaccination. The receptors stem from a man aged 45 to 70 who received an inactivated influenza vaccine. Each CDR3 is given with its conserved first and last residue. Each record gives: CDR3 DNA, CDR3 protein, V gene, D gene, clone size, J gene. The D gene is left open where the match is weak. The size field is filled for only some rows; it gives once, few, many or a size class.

cdr3_nt: TGCGCCAGCAGCCTGGGACAGGACACTGAAGCTTTCTTT
cdr3_aa: CASSLGQDTEAFF
v_call: TRBV5-1
d_call: TRBD1
clone_size: NA
j_call: TRBJ1-1

cdr3_nt: TGCGCCAGCAGCTCCCGACTAGCGGGGGGATCGTACCAAGAGACCCAGTACTTC
cdr3_aa: CASSSRLAGGSYQETQYF
v_call: TRBV5-1
d_call: TRBD2
clone_size: NA
j_call: TRBJ2-5

cdr3_nt: TGCAGCGTTACGTGGGACGAAGGAGGCACTGAAGCTTTCTTT
cdr3_aa: CSVTWDEGGTEAFF
v_call: TRBV29-1
d_call: NA
clone_size: NA
j_call: TRBJ1-1

cdr3_nt: TGTGCCAGCAGCTTAGTGCGACAGAACTATGGCTACACCTTC
cdr3_aa: CASSLVRQNYGYTF
v_call: TRBV7-2
d_call: NA
clone_size: few
j_call: TRBJ1-2

cdr3_nt: TGTGCCAGCAGCTTAGACCCCCATAGCGGGTCTACCGGGGAGCTGTTTTTT
cdr3_aa: CASSLDPHSGSTGELFF
v_call: TRBV11-2
d_call: TRBD2
clone_size: NA
j_call: TRBJ2-2

cdr3_nt: TGCGCCAGCAGCCTAAGACGAGACGGCAATTCACCCCTCCACTTT
cdr3_aa: CASSLRRDGNSPLHF
v_call: TRBV4-3
d_call: NA
clone_size: few
j_call: TRBJ1-6

cdr3_nt: TGCAGTGCTAGAGATATAGCGGGAGTTCCCCCAGATACGCAGTATTTT
cdr3_aa: CSARDIAGVPPDTQYF
v_call: TRBV20-1
d_call: TRBD2
clone_size: few
j_call: TRBJ2-3

cdr3_nt: TGTGCCAGCAGTCCCCTCCGTAACAGGGGAGAGACCCAGTACTTC
cdr3_aa: CASSPLRNRGETQYF
v_call: TRBV27
d_call: TRBD1
clone_size: many
j_call: TRBJ2-5

cdr3_nt: TGCAGTGCTAAATCTGGACACAACACTGAAGCTTTCTTT
cdr3_aa: CSAKSGHNTEAFF
v_call: TRBV20-1
d_call: NA
clone_size: many
j_call: TRBJ1-1

cdr3_nt: TGTGCCAGCAGCTTAGTTGTTGGGACAGGGACCGGGGAGCTGTTTTTT
cdr3_aa: CASSLVVGTGTGELFF
v_call: TRBV7-2
d_call: TRBD1
clone_size: NA
j_call: TRBJ2-2

cdr3_nt: TGCGCCAGCAGCCGGACTAGCGGGAGGGCCTTTACGTTGGATACGCAGTATTTT
cdr3_aa: CASSRTSGRAFTLDTQYF
v_call: TRBV4-3
d_call: TRBD2
clone_size: few
j_call: TRBJ2-3

cdr3_nt: TGCAGTGCTAGAGATCCGACTAGCGGGAGAGGGAACACCGGGGAGCTGTTTTTT
cdr3_aa: CSARDPTSGRGNTGELFF
v_call: TRBV20-1
d_call: TRBD2
clone_size: few
j_call: TRBJ2-2

cdr3_nt: TGCAGCGTTTACAATGGTGGCTACACCTTC
cdr3_aa: CSVYNGGYTF
v_call: TRBV29-1
d_call: NA
clone_size: NA
j_call: TRBJ1-2

cdr3_nt: TGTGCCAGCCGACTCCCAACTAGCGGATTCACCGGGGAGCTGTTTTTT
cdr3_aa: CASRLPTSGFTGELFF
v_call: TRBV28
d_call: TRBD2
clone_size: NA
j_call: TRBJ2-2

cdr3_nt: TGTGCCAGCAGCCATTTGGGCGGGGGTGAATATGGCTACACCTTC
cdr3_aa: CASSHLGGGEYGYTF
v_call: TRBV3-1
d_call: NA
clone_size: many
j_call: TRBJ1-2

cdr3_nt: TGTGCCAGCAGTGAATGGGTCAGGGGGTCCTACGAGCAGTACTTC
cdr3_aa: CASSEWVRGSYEQYF
v_call: TRBV25-1
d_call: TRBD1
clone_size: few
j_call: TRBJ2-7

cdr3_nt: TGTGCCAGCAGCCGTCCCCGGGGACAGGGTAGCTACGAGCAGTACTTC
cdr3_aa: CASSRPRGQGSYEQYF
v_call: TRBV3-1
d_call: TRBD1
clone_size: NA
j_call: TRBJ2-7

cdr3_nt: TGTGCCAGCACCCCCGGACCCTGCAGGTGCGAGCAGTACTTC
cdr3_aa: CASTPGPCRCEQYF
v_call: TRBV6-8
d_call: NA
clone_size: many
j_call: TRBJ2-7

cdr3_nt: TGCGCCAGCAGCTTGACATCATATTCCTACAATGAGCAGTTCTTC
cdr3_aa: CASSLTSYSYNEQFF
v_call: TRBV5-1
d_call: NA
clone_size: few
j_call: TRBJ2-1

cdr3_nt: TGTGCCACCAGCAGAGGGGGGTTTGGCACCGGGGAGCTGTTTTTT
cdr3_aa: CATSRGGFGTGELFF
v_call: TRBV15
d_call: NA
clone_size: many
j_call: TRBJ2-2

cdr3_nt: TGCGCCAGCAGCCAAGATCGGCGGCCCGAAGAGACCCAGTACTTC
cdr3_aa: CASSQDRRPEETQYF
v_call: TRBV4-3
d_call: NA
clone_size: NA
j_call: TRBJ2-5

cdr3_nt: TGCAGTGCTAGAGGGGACAGGGGGATGTATGAGCAGTTCTTC
cdr3_aa: CSARGDRGMYEQFF
v_call: TRBV20-1
d_call: TRBD1
clone_size: many
j_call: TRBJ2-1

cdr3_nt: TGTGCCAGCAGCTTAGGCAGCCTGAATGAAAAACTGTTTTTT
cdr3_aa: CASSLGSLNEKLFF
v_call: TRBV7-6
d_call: NA
clone_size: NA
j_call: TRBJ1-4

cdr3_nt: TGTGCCAGCAGGCCACCGGGACAGGGGAACTATGGCTACACCTTC
cdr3_aa: CASRPPGQGNYGYTF
v_call: TRBV5-5
d_call: TRBD1
clone_size: many
j_call: TRBJ1-2

cdr3_nt: TGCGCCAGCCAACAGGGGCCCAGCACAGATACGCAGTATTTT
cdr3_aa: CASQQGPSTDTQYF
v_call: TRBV5-1
d_call: TRBD1
clone_size: few
j_call: TRBJ2-3

cdr3_nt: TGCGCCAGCAGCTACGGAAGGGGAGGAAACACTGAAGCTTTCTTT
cdr3_aa: CASSYGRGGNTEAFF
v_call: TRBV4-3
d_call: NA
clone_size: few
j_call: TRBJ1-1

cdr3_nt: TGTGCCAGCAGGGGACAGGCGTGGGGGGCCAACGTCCTGACTTTC
cdr3_aa: CASRGQAWGANVLTF
v_call: TRBV11-2
d_call: TRBD1
clone_size: few
j_call: TRBJ2-6

cdr3_nt: TGTGCCAGCACCCGGCCGGGGCTGGTTAGCACTGAAGCTTTCTTT
cdr3_aa: CASTRPGLVSTEAFF
v_call: TRBV7-2
d_call: NA
clone_size: NA
j_call: TRBJ1-1

cdr3_nt: TGCAGTGTGCGGGAATACCTATACAATGAGCAGTTCTTC
cdr3_aa: CSVREYLYNEQFF
v_call: TRBV20-1
d_call: NA
clone_size: NA
j_call: TRBJ2-1

cdr3_nt: TGCGCCAGCAGCCCGAATAGCGGGGACGAGGAGCAGTTCTTC
cdr3_aa: CASSPNSGDEEQFF
v_call: TRBV5-1
d_call: TRBD2
clone_size: many
j_call: TRBJ2-1

cdr3_nt: TGTGCCAGCACCTCCGGGACTAGCGGACAAGAGACCCAGTACTTC
cdr3_aa: CASTSGTSGQETQYF
v_call: TRBV3-1
d_call: TRBD2
clone_size: once
j_call: TRBJ2-5

cdr3_nt: TGTGCCAGCAGTTTATCAGGTTGGACCTACGAGCAGTACTTC
cdr3_aa: CASSLSGWTYEQYF
v_call: TRBV28
d_call: NA
clone_size: few
j_call: TRBJ2-7

cdr3_nt: TGTGCCAGCAGCCACGGGACCGCCACCTATAATTCACCCCTCCACTTT
cdr3_aa: CASSHGTATYNSPLHF
v_call: TRBV3-1
d_call: NA
clone_size: many
j_call: TRBJ1-6

cdr3_nt: TGCGCCAGCAGCTTGGAGGGCGGTAGACGGATCGCAGATACGCAGTATTTT
cdr3_aa: CASSLEGGRRIADTQYF
v_call: TRBV5-1
d_call: NA
clone_size: many
j_call: TRBJ2-3

cdr3_nt: TGCAGCGTCTCCGCTCTGAGACAGGGGCGGCGTGGCTACACCTTC
cdr3_aa: CSVSALRQGRRGYTF
v_call: TRBV29-1
d_call: TRBD1
clone_size: few
j_call: TRBJ1-2

cdr3_nt: TGCGCCAGCAGCCCCAGAGGGGTAGGGGCTTTCTCTGGGGCCAACGTCCTGACTTTC
cdr3_aa: CASSPRGVGAFSGANVLTF
v_call: TRBV10-1
d_call: NA
clone_size: NA
j_call: TRBJ2-6

cdr3_nt: TGTGCCAGCAGCTTGGGCGGGAGGGCCCCGACCGGGGAGCTGTTTTTT
cdr3_aa: CASSLGGRAPTGELFF
v_call: TRBV5-4
d_call: TRBD2
clone_size: NA
j_call: TRBJ2-2

cdr3_nt: TGCAGCGTTGGCAAACTAGGGGCGCAAATGATGAGTGAGCAGTTCTTC
cdr3_aa: CSVGKLGAQMMSEQFF
v_call: TRBV29-1
d_call: NA
clone_size: few
j_call: TRBJ2-1

cdr3_nt: TGTGCCAGGAGTTTGAATCCGTGGGGTACCACCGGAACGGGGACAGATACGCAGTATTTT
cdr3_aa: CARSLNPWGTTGTGTDTQYF
v_call: TRBV28
d_call: NA
clone_size: NA
j_call: TRBJ2-3

cdr3_nt: TGTGCCAGTAGTATGGGACTAGCAGTGGCGGATACGCAGTATTTT
cdr3_aa: CASSMGLAVADTQYF
v_call: TRBV19
d_call: TRBD2
clone_size: many
j_call: TRBJ2-3

cdr3_nt: TGTGCCAGCAGCAGACTAGCGGGGGGGCGAAATGAGCAGTTCTTC
cdr3_aa: CASSRLAGGRNEQFF
v_call: TRBV12-3/TRBV12-4
d_call: TRBD2
clone_size: many
j_call: TRBJ2-1

cdr3_nt: TGTGCCAGCAGCCAGGTCCCGGGACAGGGGGTTGAGCAGTTCTTC
cdr3_aa: CASSQVPGQGVEQFF
v_call: TRBV4-2
d_call: TRBD1
clone_size: many
j_call: TRBJ2-1

cdr3_nt: TGCAGTGCGGACCGGGACAGCAGCTCCTACGAGCAGTACTTC
cdr3_aa: CSADRDSSSYEQYF
v_call: TRBV20-1
d_call: TRBD1
clone_size: NA
j_call: TRBJ2-7

cdr3_nt: TGTGCCAGCAGTAACGGACATCTTAGCACAGATACGCAGTATTTT
cdr3_aa: CASSNGHLSTDTQYF
v_call: TRBV6-2/TRBV6-3
d_call: NA
clone_size: few
j_call: TRBJ2-3

cdr3_nt: TGTGCCAGCAGCCAAGTTTCTTACTCTGGGGCCAACGTCCTGACTTTC
cdr3_aa: CASSQVSYSGANVLTF
v_call: TRBV14
d_call: NA
clone_size: few
j_call: TRBJ2-6